This T cell receptor beta chain derives from a study of beta chain features in type 1 diabetes. About the research overall: The study found patients and healthy donors alike in age, gender and cell yields. Study-wide points: In the patient group, naive, central memory and Treg TCRB repertoires seemed more alike than in the healthy donor group. The study found fewer insertions and more deletions at VDJ junctions in type 1 diabetes patients. In every one of the four CD4+ subsets, TCRB CDR3s were moderately but significantly shorter in Type 1 diabetes patients. Any HLA-type effect on TCRB rearrangement remained unresolved here.

Germline V lookup: CDR1 SGHTA, CDR2 FQGTGA. The CDR3 sequence is 14 residues long. With 3 bases clipped from V and 5 bases from J, the junction kept 3 bases outside the gene matches. Regarding this clone: Its target is not known.

As every portion of the isolated RNA was reverse transcribed, the sequencing read expressed TCRB transcripts. The repertoire was sequenced with immunoSEQ multiplex PCR; TCRdb's copy has only in-frame clones and lacks some. The sample lists some 350,000 clones, about 13% occurring once. V is TRBV7-3 and J is TRBJ2-1, with 8 bases fitting TRBD2. This clonotype originated in a woman aged 18-29 years with type 1 diabetes. Sequenced: naive CD4+ T cells from blood. The CDR3 protein is CASSLSGGNNEQFF. The DNA for the CDR3 is TGTGCCAGCAGCTTGAGCGGGGGTAACAATGAGCAGTTCTTC.